The TCR beta chain described here comes from a study of T cell responses to AZD1222 COVID-19 vaccine. Profiling relied on immunoSEQ multiplex PCR, and the TCRdb table lists in-frame clones only, not all of them. The sample has 140,000 or so clones; around 91% are singletons. Points on this clone: The antigen is unknown.

Overall study results and limits: Vaccination with two AZD1222 doses was followed by a rise in Spike-specific TCR breadth and depth. Only 6 or 7 AZD1222 recipients tested seropositive at baseline.

The CDR3 runs to 15 residues. V shed 6 bases, J shed 6 bases, and the junction held 6 bases outside the gene matches. CDR1 is WNHNN and CDR2 is SYGVQD in the germline V gene (reference sequence). The gene calls are TRBV10-1 and TRBJ2-1, with TRBD2 matching over 12 bases. Sequenced here: peripheral blood, sampled on day 0 of AZD1222 vaccination. The sequence was obtained from an adult in good health. CDR3 in amino acids: CASSQGLAGTNEQFF. The CDR3, as DNA: TGCGCCAGCAGCCAAGGACTAGCGGGAACCAATGAGCAGTTCTTC.